This T cell receptor beta chain was obtained from a study of T cell responses to AZD1222 COVID-19 vaccine. This table comes from immunoSEQ multiplex PCR, and its TCRdb copy is limited to in-frame clones, with some not included. The profile shows 120,000 to 150,000 clones, about 89% of them singletons. Second-dose recipients at about 4 or about 12 weeks were treated as one pooled group. As regards this clone: The antigen remains undetermined.

Trimming took 2 bases from V and 5 from J, leaving 13 bases between them. CDR1 KGHSH and CDR2 LQKENI come from the germline V gene. CDR3 size: 15 residues. Overall study findings and caveats: Spike-wide coverage was observed for vaccine-associated CD4 TCRs, with dominant responses at 160-218 and 743-854. A mostly white British donor set with more females was recruited, and clonal diversity was possibly underestimated. When two AZD1222 doses had been given, Spike-specific TCR breadth and depth rose.

The sequence came from an adult who received the AZD1222 COVID-19 vaccine. Sequencing was performed on peripheral blood, taken 28 days after the second AZD1222 dose. The chain joins TRBV18 to TRBJ1-3, with D tentatively TRBD1 (5 bases). CDR3 DNA: TGTGCCAGCTCACCATTGGGGGGAGAGAGAAACACCATATATTTT. This encodes CASSPLGGERNTIYF.